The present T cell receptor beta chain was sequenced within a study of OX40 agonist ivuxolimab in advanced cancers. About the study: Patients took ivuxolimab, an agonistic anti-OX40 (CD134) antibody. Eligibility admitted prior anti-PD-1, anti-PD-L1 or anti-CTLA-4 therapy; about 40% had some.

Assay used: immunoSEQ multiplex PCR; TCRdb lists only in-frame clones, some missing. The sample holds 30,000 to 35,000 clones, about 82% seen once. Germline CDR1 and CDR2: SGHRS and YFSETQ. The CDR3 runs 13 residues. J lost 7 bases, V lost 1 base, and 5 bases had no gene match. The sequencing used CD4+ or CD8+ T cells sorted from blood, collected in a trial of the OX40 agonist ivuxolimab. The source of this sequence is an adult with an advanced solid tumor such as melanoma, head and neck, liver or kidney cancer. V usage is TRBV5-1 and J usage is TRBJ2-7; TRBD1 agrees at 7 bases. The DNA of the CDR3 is TGCGCCAGCAGCTTGAGAGGGGGCTTAGAGCAGTACTTC. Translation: CASSLRGGLEQYF. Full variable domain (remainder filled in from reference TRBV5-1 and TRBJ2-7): KAGVTQTPRYLIKTRGQQVTLSCSPISGHRSVSWYQQTPGQGLQFLFEYFSETQRNKGNFPGRFSGRQFSNSRSEMNVSTLELGDSALYLCASSLRGGLEQYFGPGTRLTVT.